This T cell receptor beta chain was profiled in a study of T cell responses to AZD1222 COVID-19 vaccine. TCRdb's copy holds only in-frame clones and misses some; the assay was immunoSEQ multiplex PCR. The sample contains 150,000 to 200,000 clones, 94% of which appear only once. The sample holds one count of this clone. This receptor was obtained from an adult who received the AZD1222 COVID-19 vaccine. The sample was peripheral blood, taken 28 days after the second AZD1222 dose.

CDR3 sequence reads: CASSPSAGGLNEQFF. Written as DNA, the CDR3 is TGTGCCAGCAGTCCCTCAGCGGGAGGGCTCAATGAGCAGTTCTTC. The chain is built from TRBV27 and TRBJ2-1, with TRBD2 matching 10 bases. V lost 5 bases, J lost 6 bases, and 7 bases stayed unmatched. CDR3 length: 15 amino acids. Germline V CDR1 and CDR2: MNHEY, SMNVEV (reference sequence).